This TCR beta chain was retrieved from a study of type 1 regulatory T cells. The wider study: This in vitro CD4 product, T-allo10, is enriched for Tr1 cells and alloantigen-specific. The study, taken as a whole, reports: Compared with non-Tr1 cells, Tr1 cells showed a narrower TCR repertoire.

With regard to this clonotype: Antigen specificity is unknown.

TCRdb re-called the reads with MiXCR, one entry per CDR3 protein. The sample lists fewer than 80,000 distinct CDR3 sequences; roughly 20% were seen once. V lost 4 bases to trimming and J lost 6 bases, with 13 bases between them. Per the germline V gene, CDR1 is SEHNR and CDR2 is FQNEAQ (reference sequence). The CDR3 consists of 13 residues. V gene TRBV7-9 combines with J gene TRBJ2-7; D is ambiguous. Sequenced material: cultured type 1 regulatory T (Tr1) cells, either the whole culture or a sorted fraction (not recorded which). This clonotype originated in a human donor in good health. CDR3 sequence: CASSSQLRVEQYF. The CDR3 coding sequence is TGTGCCAGCAGCTCACAGCTTAGGGTCGAGCAGTACTTC.